The 30 T cell receptor beta chains in this list originate from one sample, sequenced in a study of technical replicates of blood from four donors. The protocol was immunoSEQ multiplex PCR, while the TCRdb copy is restricted to in-frame clones and leaves out a portion. This table holds about 62,000 clones, about 90% found once. Sequenced sample: PBMCs. The receptors stem from a human donor in good health. Some clones in this sample may be carry-over from other donors' samples.

This chain links TRBV10-3 with TRBJ2-7; 13 nucleotides line up with TRBD2. Per germline, CDR1 ENHRY and CDR2 SYGVKD. The CDR3 runs 15 residues. V lost 2 bases to trimming and J lost 5 bases; unmatched junction nucleotides: 3. CDR3 in DNA: TGTGCCATCAGTGAGGGGACTAGCGGGATCAACGAGCAGTACTTC. It codes for CAISEGTSGINEQYF.

J is TRBJ2-3 and V is TRBV7-3, with D unresolved. Trimming left V 5 bases short and J 1 base short, with 13 bases between. In germline, CDR1 is SGHTA, CDR2 FQGTGA. The CDR3 has 15 residues. As DNA, the CDR3 is TGTGCCAGCAGCCCTTTCGATCGGGGCACAGATACGCAGTATTTT. Its translation is CASSPFDRGTDTQYF.

This clone was seen once. The V and J genes are TRBV6-1 and TRBJ2-3, with D maybe TRBD2 (5 bases). The V end was cut by 6 bases, the J end by 0 bases, with 13 bases between. In germline, CDR1 is MNHNS, CDR2 SASEGT. The CDR3 covers 15 residues. CDR3 sequence reads: CASSHDYTSTDTQYF. The DNA for the CDR3 is TGTGCCAGCAGCCATGACTACACTAGCACAGATACGCAGTATTTT.

The rearrangement joins TRBV5-4 to TRBJ1-2; 8 nucleotides match TRBD1. The V and J ends lost 4 bases and 8 bases, in that order; junction bases with no gene match: 10. CDR3 length equals 14 residues. The germline V gene encodes CDR1 SGHNT and CDR2 YYREEE (reference sequence). The DNA for the CDR3 is TGTGCCAGCAGCGCAATCCAGGGGGCTCGAGGCTACACCTTC. This encodes CASSAIQGARGYTF.

The genes are TRBV7-2 and TRBJ2-3; D is unclear. Trimming shortened V by 0 bases and J by 6 bases, and 13 bases separated the two germline ends. CDR1 SGHTA and CDR2 FQGNSA come from the germline V gene. This CDR3 has 15 amino acids. The chain's CDR3 is CASSLASMILDTQYF. In DNA form, the CDR3 reads TGTGCCAGCAGCTTAGCGAGTATGATCCTGGATACGCAGTATTTT.

The chain is built from TRBV30 and TRBJ1-5; D not resolved. Germline CDR1 GTSNPN, CDR2 SVGIG (reference sequence). The CDR3 has 13 amino acids. The V end lost 3 bases, the J end lost 1 base, and 7 bases lay between the germline ends. Here the CDR3 reads CAWSSGSNQPQHF. The CDR3 nucleotides read TGTGCCTGGAGCTCGGGGAGCAATCAGCCCCAGCATTTT.

The chain joins TRBV4-1 to TRBJ2-2; TRBD1 matches at 9 bases. CDR1 is MGHRA, CDR2 YSYEKL, per germline. V trimming: 2 bases; J trimming: 3 bases; junction bases outside the gene matches: 13. The CDR3 is made up of 19 amino acids. In nucleotides, the CDR3 is TGCGCCAGCAGCCAAACAGTGACCGGGACAGGGAGCCACACCGGGGAGCTGTTTTTT. Amino acids: CASSQTVTGTGSHTGELFF.

The chain recombines TRBV13 with TRBJ1-2; perhaps TRBD1 as D (5 bases). The CDR3 spans 13 residues. V was clipped by 5 bases and J by 4 bases, with 11 bases between them. Germline CDR1 is PRHDT and CDR2 is FYEKMQ (reference sequence). CDR3 region: CASSIRQTYGYTF. The CDR3 nucleotides read TGTGCCAGCAGCATTCGACAGACCTATGGCTACACCTTC.

This clone has just a few counts. The chain joins TRBV19 to TRBJ2-3; unclear D gene. The CDR3 sequence is 13 residues long. Deletions cut 1 base from V and 5 bases from J, with 7 bases between. CDR1 and CDR2 from the germline V gene are LNHDA and SQIVND (reference sequence). The chain's CDR3 is CASSIGRLDTQYF. The CDR3 region has the DNA TGTGCCAGTAGTATAGGTCGGTTAGATACGCAGTATTTT.

The rearrangement links TRBV7-6 to TRBJ1-2; D is unresolved. The CDR3 is 13 amino acids. Trimming stripped 0 bases from V and 3 bases from J, with 5 bases between. The germline V gene encodes CDR1 SGHVS and CDR2 FNYEAQ. The CDR3, as DNA: TGTGCCAGCAGCTTAGCCGGAGACTATGGCTACACCTTC. It yields the protein CASSLAGDYGYTF.

The chain couples TRBV2 to TRBJ1-5, with 10 positions matching TRBD1. CDR3 length: 15 amino acids. The trim removed 10 bases at V and 6 bases at J, leaving 12 bases unmatched. CDR1 SNHLY and CDR2 FYNNEI come from the germline V gene. The CDR3, as DNA: TGTGCCACCGGAAAGTATCGGACAGGGGGTCAGCCCCAGCATTTT. This translates into CATGKYRTGGQPQHF.

The CDR3 DNA sequence: TGCAGCGTTGCTGATAGCGGAGCCAGCTCCTACAATGAGCAGTTCTTC. Translation gives CSVADSGASSYNEQFF. This chain links TRBV29-1 with TRBJ2-1; a weak D match, TRBD2 (6 bases). The germline V gene encodes CDR1 SQVTM and CDR2 ANQGSEA. V lost 4 bases and J 0 bases, leaving 16 bases between the germline ends. There are 16 residues in the CDR3.

The chain employs TRBV2 and TRBJ1-6, with 11 bases fitting TRBD1. Trimming removed 5 bases from V and 13 bases from J; junction bases left unmatched: 7. The CDR3 is made up of 14 amino acids. CDR1 is SNHLY and CDR2 is FYNNEI in the germline V gene. CDR3 coding DNA: TGTGCCAGCAGTCGAGAGGGACAGGGGGATCCCCTCCACTTT. This translates into CASSREGQGDPLHF. The variable domain in full, completed from reference TRBV2 and TRBJ1-6, reads EPEVTQTPSHQVTQMGQEVILRCVPISNHLYFYWYRQILGQKVEFLVSFYNNEISEKSEIFDDQFSVERPDGSNFTLKIRSTKLEDSAMYFCASSREGQGDPLHFGNGTRLTVT.

The chain is built from TRBV25-1 and TRBJ2-7, with TRBD1 matching over 8 bases. The CDR3 sequence is 16 residues long. The V gene's germline CDR1 is MGHDK and CDR2 SYGVNS. The trim removed 6 bases at V and 7 bases at J, leaving 17 bases unmatched. CDR3 in DNA: TGTGCCAGCAGCACGCCTCCCGGGCAGGGGGCGGGGGAGCAGTACTTC. As protein: CASSTPPGQGAGEQYF.

This clone was seen only once. The genes are TRBV4-2 and TRBJ2-5; 7 positions agree with TRBD2. Per the germline V gene, CDR1 is LGHNA and CDR2 is YNFKEQ. The CDR3 sequence is 15 residues long. After removal of 2 bases from V and 3 bases from J, the junction contained 6 bases not matched to a gene. CDR3 loop: CASSQQAGEKETQYF. CDR3 nucleotide sequence: TGTGCCAGCAGCCAACAGGCGGGAGAAAAAGAGACCCAGTACTTC.

The genes are TRBV7-2 and TRBJ2-2; D might be TRBD2 (5 bases). V dropped 7 bases and J dropped 2 bases, with 11 bases sitting between them. The V gene's germline CDR1 is SGHTA and CDR2 FQGNSA. The CDR3 extends over 14 amino acids. This CDR3 reads CASTLDSNTGELFF. In nucleotides, the CDR3 is TGTGCCAGCACGTTGGACTCCAACACCGGGGAGCTGTTTTTT.

The chain recombines TRBV15 with TRBJ1-4; tentatively, D is TRBD1 (5 bases). Germline V gene sequence: CDR1 LNHNV, CDR2 YYDKDF (reference sequence). The CDR3 loop spans 16 amino acids. The ends were cut back, 3 bases at V and 2 bases at J, with 13 bases in the middle. In DNA, the CDR3 is TGTGCCACCAGCAGTGGGTTGCGGGGGACTAATGAAAAACTGTTTTTT. Translation gives CATSSGLRGTNEKLFF.

Concerning this clone itself: The same CDR3 also results from other DNA sequences found in this sample. V usage is TRBV18 and J usage is TRBJ2-7; D is ambiguous. CDR1 KGHSH and CDR2 LQKENI come from the germline V gene. The CDR3 covers 12 residues. The ends were cut back, 6 bases at V and 0 bases at J, with 6 bases in the middle. This CDR3 reads CASSPSSYEQYF. The DNA for the CDR3 is TGTGCCAGCTCGCCGAGCTCCTACGAGCAGTACTTC.

The chain links TRBV5-1 to TRBJ1-2, with a tentative D call TRBD1 (6 bases). CDR3 length: 15 residues. V lost 0 bases and J 3 bases, leaving 12 bases between the germline ends. Germline loops: CDR1 SGHRS, CDR2 YFSETQ. The CDR3 DNA reads as TGCGCCAGCAGCTTGGCCGCGGGGGCGGACTATGGCTACACCTTC. This encodes CASSLAAGADYGYTF.

J is TRBJ1-5 and V is TRBV2; a possible D gene is TRBD1 (5 bases). The CDR3 extends over 16 amino acids. The germline CDR1 and CDR2 sequences are SNHLY and FYNNEI. V was cut by 6 bases and J by 0 bases, with 15 bases left in between. The CDR3 DNA sequence: TGTGCCAGCAGAGAATCAGGGATTTATAGCAATCAGCCCCAGCATTTT. Its translation is CASRESGIYSNQPQHF. Complete variable domain (other parts from reference TRBV2 and TRBJ1-5): EPEVTQTPSHQVTQMGQEVILRCVPISNHLYFYWYRQILGQKVEFLVSFYNNEISEKSEIFDDQFSVERPDGSNFTLKIRSTKLEDSAMYFCASRESGIYSNQPQHFGDGTRLSIL.

CDR3 DNA sequence: TGTGCCAGCAGCTTGACTAGCGGGAGGGCGGAGACCCAGTACTTC. Translation gives CASSLTSGRAETQYF. The chain couples TRBV5-6 to TRBJ2-5; 13 nucleotides line up with TRBD2. Trimming took 1 base from V and 5 from J; bases not matched to a gene: 2. In germline, CDR1 is SGHDT, CDR2 YYEEEE. The CDR3 sequence is 15 residues long.

This clone appeared once. V usage is TRBV5-4 and J usage is TRBJ2-5; TRBD2 matches 13 bases. Germline V gene lookup returns CDR1 SGHNT and CDR2 YYREEE (reference sequence). The J segment lost 5 bases and the V segment lost 0 bases, leaving 7 bases of the junction unmatched. CDR3 size: 17 residues. CDR3 residues: CASSLELAGGRHETQYF. In nucleotides, the CDR3 is TGTGCCAGCAGCTTGGAACTAGCGGGGGGGCGTCACGAGACCCAGTACTTC.

The J gene is TRBJ1-1, the V gene TRBV5-5; D is uncertain. Germline CDR1 reads SGHKS; CDR2 reads YYEKEE (reference sequence). Trimming took off 0 bases at V and 0 bases at J, with 9 bases between the two ends. The CDR3 totals 15 residues. For the CDR3, the DNA is TGTGCCAGCAGCTTGGTCGTCAGTATGAACACTGAAGCTTTCTTT. It codes for CASSLVVSMNTEAFF.

The chain employs TRBV6-5 and TRBJ1-1; unclear D gene. The V gene lost 4 bases and the J gene lost 0 bases, with 9 bases spanning the gap. Germline CDR1 reads MNHEY; CDR2 reads SVGAGI. CDR3 length: 14 amino acids. DNA of the CDR3: TGTGCCAGCAGTTTCGGCGGTATGAACACTGAAGCTTTCTTT. Encoded protein: CASSFGGMNTEAFF.

This clone was counted a single time. The chain uses TRBV15 and TRBJ2-2, with D perhaps TRBD2 (6 bases). V was trimmed by 0 bases and J by 1 base, leaving 9 bases between them. Per germline, CDR1 LNHNV and CDR2 YYDKDF (reference sequence). This CDR3 contains 16 residues. The CDR3 bases are TGTGCCACCAGCAGAGAAGGGACTCGGAACACCGGGGAGCTGTTTTTT. Residues: CATSREGTRNTGELFF.

V is TRBV30 and J is TRBJ2-4; 7 bases map to TRBD2. Looked up from germline, CDR1 is GTSNPN and CDR2 is SVGIG (reference sequence). V lost 4 bases, J lost 4 bases, and 7 bases stayed unmatched. This CDR3 is built from 14 residues. The CDR3 region is CAWTSGGYKNIQYF. CDR3 DNA: TGTGCCTGGACTAGCGGCGGATATAAAAACATTCAGTACTTC.

This chain links TRBV21-1 with TRBJ1-5; the table's D call, TRBD1, has no DNA check behind it. TRBV21-1 is a pseudogene segment. The CDR3 contains 16 residues. Here the CDR3 reads CASSKGPAGGYQPQHF. The CDR3 nucleotides read TGTGCCAGCAGCAAAGGCCCAGCAGGGGGCTATCAGCCCCAGCATTTT.

The V call is TRBV5-6, the J call TRBJ2-5, with 7 nucleotides matching TRBD1. The germline V gene has CDR1 SGHDT and CDR2 YYEEEE. CDR3 length equals 15 residues. V dropped 1 base and J dropped 2; count of bases not matched to a gene: 5. CDR3 nucleotide sequence: TGTGCCAGCAGCTTGCTGGCCAGGGGGCAAGAGACCCAGTACTTC. Translating gives CASSLLARGQETQYF.

The chain combines TRBV7-2 with TRBJ1-5; D remains ambiguous. The length of the CDR3 is 16 residues. Germline assignment: CDR1 SGHTA and CDR2 FQGNSA. With 5 bases removed from V and 2 bases from J, the gap between germline ends came to 16 bases. DNA of the CDR3: TGTGCCAGCAGCCTCGGACTGACACCCCGCAATCAGCCCCAGCATTTT. It specifies CASSLGLTPRNQPQHF.

This clone was picked up a small number of times. This chain uses TRBV6-4 with TRBJ2-3, with 8 bases aligning to TRBD2. V gave up 1 base and J gave up 5 bases; unmatched junction bases: 8. Germline V gives CDR1 MRHNA, CDR2 SNTAGT. This CDR3 contains 16 residues. Written as DNA, the CDR3 is TGTGCCAGCAGTGACTTGCCGGCGGGGGGACTAGATACGCAGTATTTT. This codes for CASSDLPAGGLDTQYF.